This T cell receptor beta chain was sequenced in a study of spatial heterogeneity in lung cancer. TCR cDNA molecules each had a unique molecular identifier. Using its own MiXCR run on the 5' RACE reads, TCRdb lists one record per CDR3 protein. The table lists around 27,000 distinct CDR3 sequences, 5.5% to 7% of them singletons, with roughly a fifth in the top ten. Time point described: blood at routine non-recurrence follow-up after resection. Whole RNA, which was extracted from tumor, nontumor lung tissue or frozen PBMC, was sequenced without any cell sorting. This clonotype was counted ten times or more. The V segment lost 7 bases and the J segment 5 bases; nucleotides outside the gene matches: 14. This CDR3 is 16 amino acids long. Per germline, CDR1 DFQATT and CDR2 SNEGSKA (reference sequence).

The specimen was PBMCs, collected at follow-up. V gene TRBV20-1 combines with J gene TRBJ2-1, with 10 bases identical to TRBD1. This receptor was taken from a male donor with early-stage non-small cell lung cancer. The CDR3 loop is CSVTNPTGGGNNEQFF. The CDR3 DNA reads as TGCAGTGTTACGAATCCGACAGGGGGCGGTAACAATGAGCAGTTCTTC.